This entry lists 11 T cell receptor beta chains sequenced from one sample in a study of T cells in localized non-small cell lung cancer. TCRdb's table, derived via immunoSEQ multiplex PCR, lists solely in-frame clones and lacks some. The profile shows more than 30,000 clones, around 90% of them singletons. The specimen comprised peripheral blood mononuclear cells, sampled before any cancer treatment. These receptors came from a woman aged 35 to 70 with stage III lung adenocarcinoma.

V and J are TRBV6-5 and TRBJ1-1; no firm D call. V was pared by 6 bases and J by 3 bases, with 5 bases between. The CDR3 runs to 11 residues. Germline V lookup: CDR1 MNHEY, CDR2 SVGAGI. The chain's CDR3 is CASRRDTEAFF. The CDR3 bases are TGTGCCAGCAGGAGGGACACTGAAGCTTTCTTT.

The V call is TRBV15, the J call TRBJ1-2; a weak D match, TRBD1 (5 bases). CDR3 length: 15 amino acids. CDR1 and CDR2 from the germline V gene are LNHNV and YYDKDF (reference sequence). V was clipped by 0 bases and J by 4 bases, with 12 bases between them. CDR3 sequence (DNA): TGTGCCACCAGCAGAGATGCCAGGGCGTTCTATGGCTACACCTTC. Translating it yields CATSRDARAFYGYTF.

The rearrangement uses TRBV5-4 and TRBJ1-4; D remains ambiguous. The germline CDR1 and CDR2 sequences are SGHNT and YYREEE (reference sequence). CDR3 length: 13 amino acids. V dropped 0 bases and J dropped 5 bases, with 5 bases sitting between them. The CDR3, as DNA: TGTGCCAGCAGCTTGGATCCGAATGAAAAACTGTTTTTT. Protein: CASSLDPNEKLFF.

The chain couples TRBV7-2 to TRBJ2-1; tentatively, D is TRBD2 (6 bases). With 1 base removed from V and 6 bases from J, the gap between germline ends came to 10 bases. The germline V gene encodes CDR1 SGHTA and CDR2 FQGNSA. This CDR3 spans 14 amino acids. In nucleotides, the CDR3 is TGTGCCAGCAGCTTAGGGGCGGGGATCAATGAGCAGTTCTTC. The encoded protein is CASSLGAGINEQFF.

This clone was picked up one time. The junction does not match germline at one end; this may be a read error. This rearrangement joins TRBV5-1 to TRBJ2-1; the D is unclear. Germline assignment: CDR1 SGHRS and CDR2 YFSETQ. This CDR3 is 13 amino acids long. The CDR3, as DNA: TGCGCCAGCGGCTTGGGGTTGGGCAATGAGCAGTTCTTC. Residues: CASGLGLGNEQFF.

This clone was found once. This chain joins TRBV4-1 and TRBJ2-3, with 13 bases matching TRBD2. This CDR3 has 17 residues. Germline trimming cut 2 bases from V and 2 bases from J; bases unmatched to any gene: 4. The germline V gene encodes CDR1 MGHRA and CDR2 YSYEKL. CDR3 coding DNA: TGCGCCAGCAGCCAACCCGGACTAGCGGGAGCCACAGATACGCAGTATTTT. Protein: CASSQPGLAGATDTQYF.

This clone was seen only once. The chain has TRBV18 and TRBJ1-5; D is unresolved. V lost 1 base and J lost 0, with 10 bases in between. The CDR3 has 16 amino acids. Looked up from germline, CDR1 is KGHSH and CDR2 is LQKENI. The CDR3 coding sequence is TGTGCCAGCTCACCACAGATGGGCGGTAGCAATCAGCCCCAGCATTTT. Its protein product is CASSPQMGGSNQPQHF.

The chain recombines TRBV7-7 with TRBJ2-1, with 8 bases lining up with TRBD2. This CDR3 is 17 amino acids long. The V gene's germline CDR1 is SSHAT and CDR2 FNYEAQ (reference sequence). V dropped 5 bases and J dropped 5; count of bases not matched to a gene: 14. CDR3 DNA: TGTGCCAGCAGCCCGAGGAGAGCGAGCGGGAGAGACAATGAGCAGTTCTTC. Residues: CASSPRRASGRDNEQFF.

This chain connects TRBV11-2 to TRBJ1-1, with a weak D call TRBD1 (6 bases). The length of the CDR3 is 15 residues. From germline, CDR1 is SGHAT and CDR2 FQNNGV. V gave up 3 bases and J gave up 0 bases, with 11 bases separating them. The CDR3 nucleotides read TGTGCCAGCAGCTTTCAAAGGGGGATGAACACTGAAGCTTTCTTT. Translation: CASSFQRGMNTEAFF. The whole variable domain, remainder taken from reference TRBV11-2 and TRBJ1-1, is EAGVAQSPRYKIIEKRQSVAFWCNPISGHATLYWYQQILGQGPKLLIQFQNNGVVDDSQLPKDRFSAERLKGVDSTLKIQPAKLEDSAVYLCASSFQRGMNTEAFFGQGTRLTVV.

The rearrangement links TRBV15 to TRBJ2-2, with D perhaps given as TRBD1 or TRBD2 (5 bases each). The V gene's germline CDR1 is LNHNV and CDR2 YYDKDF (reference sequence). The V end was cut by 1 base, the J end by 7 bases, with 13 bases between. The CDR3 is 15 amino acids. The CDR3 region is CATSRGGALGGELFF. CDR3 in DNA: TGTGCCACCAGCAGAGGAGGGGCGCTTGGCGGGGAGCTGTTTTTT.

The genes are TRBV6-1 and TRBJ2-7; the D gene could be TRBD1 or TRBD2 (5 bases each). CDR1 and CDR2 (germline): MNHNS, SASEGT. The V end lost 3 bases, the J end lost 3 bases, and 18 bases lay between the germline ends. This CDR3 has 16 residues. In nucleotides, the CDR3 is TGTGCCAGCAGTGATTTCGGGATGGGTGGGGGCTACGAGCAGTACTTC. It is translated as CASSDFGMGGGYEQYF.